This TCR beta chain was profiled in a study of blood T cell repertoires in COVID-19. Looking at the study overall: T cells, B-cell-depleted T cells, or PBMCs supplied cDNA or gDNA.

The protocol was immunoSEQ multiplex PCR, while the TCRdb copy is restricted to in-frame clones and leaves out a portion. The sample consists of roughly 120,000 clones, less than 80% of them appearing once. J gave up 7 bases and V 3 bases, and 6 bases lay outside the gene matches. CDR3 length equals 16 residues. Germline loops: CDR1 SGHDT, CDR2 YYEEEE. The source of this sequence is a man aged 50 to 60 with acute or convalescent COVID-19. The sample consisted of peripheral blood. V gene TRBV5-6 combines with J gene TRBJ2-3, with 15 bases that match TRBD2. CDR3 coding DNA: TGTGCCAGCAGCTCTCGGACTAGCGGGGGGGCATATACGCAGTATTTT. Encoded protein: CASSSRTSGGAYTQYF.